The 32 T cell receptor beta chains in this list originate from one sample, sequenced in a study of beta chain features in type 1 diabetes. TCRB transcripts that were expressed got sequenced, as all of the isolated RNA had been reverse transcribed. Some clones are missing from TCRdb's copy, which holds only in-frame ones; the method was immunoSEQ multiplex PCR. The sample yields 350,000 to 450,000 clones, over 11% seen once. Sequenced sample: naive CD4+ T cells from blood. These receptor sequences come from a man aged 30 to 39 in good health.

This chain connects TRBV15 to TRBJ2-5, with D possibly being TRBD2 (6 bases). Trimming took off 0 bases at V and 11 bases at J, with 19 bases between the two ends. Germline V gene sequence: CDR1 LNHNV, CDR2 YYDKDF (reference sequence). CDR3 length: 15 residues. CDR3 sequence: CATSRDLRRGNEQYF. The CDR3 DNA is TGTGCCACCAGCAGAGATCTCAGGAGGGGTAATGAGCAGTACTTC.

The table lists this clone with a few counts. V is TRBV30 and J is TRBJ1-2; D not certain. This CDR3 has 13 residues. With 2 bases removed from V and 0 bases from J, the gap between germline ends came to 7 bases. The germline V gene has CDR1 GTSNPN and CDR2 SVGIG (reference sequence). As DNA, the CDR3 is TGTGCCTGGAGTCGTCGGTCTAACTATGGCTACACCTTC. Translated: CAWSRRSNYGYTF.

The gene calls are TRBV12-5 and TRBJ2-5; TRBD1 is a possible D gene (5 bases). The V gene's germline CDR1 is LGHNT and CDR2 FRNRAP. Deletions cut 7 bases from V and 5 bases from J, with 14 bases between. The CDR3 has 13 residues. CDR3 sequence reads: CASVGASTETQYF. The CDR3, as DNA: TGTGCTAGTGTAGGGGCCTCCACCGAGACCCAGTACTTC.

There are a few counts of this clone. The chain couples TRBV2 to TRBJ2-7; maybe TRBD1 (5 bases). This CDR3 spans 14 amino acids. In germline, CDR1 is SNHLY, CDR2 FYNNEI. V was trimmed by 4 bases and J by 6 bases, leaving 16 bases between them. The CDR3 here is CASSGRQGLSEQYV. DNA for the CDR3: TGTGCCAGCAGTGGTCGGCAGGGCCTAAGCGAGCAGTACGTC.

This clone was counted between two and nine times. This rearrangement joins TRBV7-2 to TRBJ2-3; the D is unclear. This CDR3 contains 16 residues. Germline CDR1 reads SGHTA; CDR2 reads FQGNSA. The V end was cut by 0 bases, the J end by 0 bases, with 10 bases between. The CDR3 spells CASSLAGFQSTDTQYF. As DNA, the CDR3 is TGTGCCAGCAGCTTAGCAGGATTTCAGAGCACAGATACGCAGTATTTT.

In its sample, this clone was seen a few times. The rearrangement joins TRBV10-3 to TRBJ2-2; D not certain. The V end lost 11 bases, the J end lost 0 bases, and 10 bases lay between the germline ends. The CDR3 is 13 amino acids. Germline V gives CDR1 ENHRY, CDR2 SYGVKD. As DNA, the CDR3 is TGTGCCGGCAGCAATGCGAACACCGGGGAGCTGTTTTTT. Protein sequence: CAGSNANTGELFF.

In this sample, this clone turned up a few times. The chain has TRBV7-9 and TRBJ2-4; no clear D. The CDR3 length is 19 residues. Trimming took off 5 bases at V and 0 bases at J, with 23 bases between the two ends. CDR1 and CDR2 (germline): SEHNR, FQNEAQ (reference sequence). The CDR3 spells CASSPLGGATLLAKNIQYF. The CDR3, as DNA: TGTGCCAGCAGCCCCCTGGGTGGCGCGACTCTCTTAGCCAAAAACATTCAGTACTTC. The entire variable domain, with the rest obtained from reference TRBV7-9 and TRBJ2-4, is as follows: DTGVSQNPRHKITKRGQNVTFRCDPISEHNRLYWYRQTLGQGPEFLTYFQNEAQLEKSRLLSDRFSAERPKGSFSTLEIQRTEQGDSAMYLCASSPLGGATLLAKNIQYFGAGTRLSVL.

The V call is TRBV23-1, the J call TRBJ1-1; 9 positions agree with TRBD1. TRBV23-1 is known as an ORF, though its function is uncertain. The CDR3 length is 17 residues. Losses at the gene ends were 10 bases for V and 6 bases for J; bases not matched to a gene: 21. The CDR3 DNA is TGCGCCACGACCTTACAGGGGGCGCTTCCGATTTGGGCTGAAGCTTTCTTT. Amino acid sequence: CATTLQGALPIWAEAFF.

V gene TRBV7-8 combines with J gene TRBJ2-3; TRBD1 agrees at 8 bases. Germline V CDR1 and CDR2: SGHVS, FQNEAQ. V shed 5 bases and J 6 bases; nucleotides not matched to a gene: 10. The CDR3 has 15 residues. CDR3 DNA: TGTGCCAGCAGCAGAGGACAGGGAAGATCGGATACGCAGTATTTT. Protein: CASSRGQGRSDTQYF. The complete variable domain, with remaining parts taken from reference TRBV7-8 and TRBJ2-3, reads GAGVSQSPRYKVAKRGQDVALRCDPISGHVSLFWYQQALGQGPEFLTYFQNEAQLDKSGLPSDRFFAERPEGSVSTLKIQRTQQEDSAVYLCASSRGQGRSDTQYFGPGTRLTVL.

Only a few counts were recorded for this clone. The gene calls are TRBV30 and TRBJ2-2, with a weak D call TRBD2 (5 bases). From germline, CDR1 is GTSNPN and CDR2 SVGIG (reference sequence). With 2 bases removed from V and 5 bases from J, the gap between germline ends came to 12 bases. CDR3 length: 14 residues. CDR3 DNA sequence: TGTGCCTGGAGTAGACGCTCGGGAACCGGGGAGCTGTTTTTT. This sequence encodes CAWSRRSGTGELFF.

The chain carries TRBV5-1 and TRBJ2-7; 7 bases line up with TRBD1. The CDR3 runs to 13 residues. CDR1 and CDR2 (germline): SGHRS, YFSETQ. V lost 6 bases, J lost 3 bases, and 6 bases stayed unmatched. The CDR3 DNA is TGCGCCAGCACCAAAGGGGGCCGCTACGAGCAGTACTTC. Translated, it gives CASTKGGRYEQYF.

Ten or more counts support this clone. This chain connects TRBV15 to TRBJ2-5, with no clear D. The CDR3 totals 13 residues. V was trimmed by 1 base and J by 2 bases, leaving 5 bases between them. Germline lookup yields CDR1 LNHNV and CDR2 YYDKDF (reference sequence). The CDR3 loop is CATSRGIQETQYF. The CDR3 DNA is TGTGCCACCAGCAGAGGGATTCAAGAGACCCAGTACTTC.

This clone was recorded a few times. The CDR3 is CSGGDRVGTGELFF. CDR3 nucleotide sequence: TGCAGCGGTGGGGACAGGGTAGGCACCGGGGAGCTGTTTTTT. The rearrangement links TRBV29-1 to TRBJ2-2, with TRBD1 matching 9 bases. Germline assignment: CDR1 SQVTM and CDR2 ANQGSEA. The CDR3 extends over 14 amino acids. V gave up 7 bases and J gave up 4 bases; unmatched junction bases: 7.

This clone turned up a few times. The genes are TRBV6-6 and TRBJ2-7, with D possibly matching TRBD2 (7 bases). Deletions cut 6 bases from V and 3 bases from J, with 18 bases between. The CDR3 covers 15 residues. Germline assignment: CDR1 MNHNY and CDR2 SVGAGI (reference sequence). CDR3 nucleotide sequence: TGTGCCAGCAGCCCCAGGGAGGGGGGCCTCTACGAGCAGTACTTC. Protein: CASSPREGGLYEQYF.

V and J are TRBV25-1 and TRBJ2-1, with D possibly being TRBD2 (6 bases). Trimming took 4 bases from V and 0 from J, leaving 16 bases between them. Looked up from germline, CDR1 is MGHDK and CDR2 is SYGVNS. This CDR3 has 17 amino acids. In DNA form, the CDR3 reads TGTGCCAGCAGTGGGAGGAGGGCTAGCAACTCCTACAATGAGCAGTTCTTC. It codes for CASSGRRASNSYNEQFF.

The chain is built from TRBV29-1 and TRBJ2-3, with D perhaps TRBD1 (6 bases). This CDR3 is 13 amino acids long. Trimming shortened V by 4 bases and J by 6 bases, and 14 bases separated the two germline ends. Germline-derived CDR1 and CDR2 are SQVTM and ANQGSEA. CDR3 region: CSVGVTRGDTQYF. DNA of the CDR3: TGCAGCGTTGGAGTCACGAGGGGGGATACGCAGTATTTT.

The V gene is TRBV18, the J gene TRBJ2-3; 7 nucleotides agree with TRBD2. This CDR3 is 16 amino acids long. V shed 0 bases and J 0 bases; nucleotides not matched to a gene: 3. Germline assignment: CDR1 KGHSH and CDR2 LQKENI. As DNA, the CDR3 is TGTGCCAGCTCACCACCGGGAGGGGCCAGCACAGATACGCAGTATTTT. This encodes CASSPPGGASTDTQYF.

Worth noting for this clone: One junction end disagrees with the germline gene, perhaps due to a read error. The chain uses TRBV6-5 and TRBJ2-3; D may be TRBD1 or TRBD2 (6 bases each). CDR1 and CDR2 from the germline V gene are MNHEY and SVGAGI. CDR3 size: 15 residues. CDR3 protein: CAISGTGGGTDTQYF. The CDR3, as DNA: TGTGCCATCAGTGGGACCGGGGGCGGCACAGATACGCAGTATTTT.

This clone was counted only a few times. The rearrangement uses TRBV30 and TRBJ1-2; perhaps TRBD1 as D (5 bases). The CDR3 covers 14 residues. Trimming removed 5 bases from V and 5 bases from J, with 18 bases in between. Per the germline V gene, CDR1 is GTSNPN and CDR2 is SVGIG (reference sequence). The CDR3 spells CAWQGRAVPYGYTF. Here the CDR3 DNA reads TGTGCCTGGCAGGGTCGCGCCGTGCCTTATGGCTACACCTTC.

The rearrangement uses TRBV7-2 and TRBJ2-1, with 8 bases matching TRBD1. In germline, CDR1 is SGHTA, CDR2 FQGNSA. The CDR3 sequence is 15 residues long. The V gene end was trimmed by 3 bases and the J gene end by 2 bases; junction bases not matched to a gene: 3. As DNA, the CDR3 is TGTGCCAGCAGCTTGACGACAGGGGCCTACAATGAGCAGTTCTTC. Protein: CASSLTTGAYNEQFF.

This clone was found a few times. The chain couples TRBV30 to TRBJ1-3; D call uncertain. The CDR3 runs 15 residues. V shed 3 bases and J shed 0 bases, with 12 bases lying between them. From germline, CDR1 is GTSNPN and CDR2 SVGIG (reference sequence). CDR3 protein: CAWSVRHFSGNTIYF. The CDR3 DNA reads TGTGCCTGGAGCGTGAGACACTTCTCTGGAAACACCATATATTTT.

The chain uses TRBV15 and TRBJ2-2, with TRBD2 matching 7 bases. V was clipped by 3 bases and J by 5 bases; unmatched bases: 12. The V gene's germline CDR1 is LNHNV and CDR2 YYDKDF (reference sequence). The length of the CDR3 is 17 residues. The CDR3 bases are TGTGCCACCAGCAGTCCAGGGCTCCCGGGGGGAACCGGGGAGCTGTTTTTT. Residues: CATSSPGLPGGTGELFF.

The rearrangement links TRBV4-3 to TRBJ2-7, with a tentative D call TRBD2 (5 bases). The CDR3 spans 16 residues. Trimming took 10 bases from V and 3 from J, leaving 25 bases between them. The germline V gene encodes CDR1 LGHNA and CDR2 YSLEER. The DNA of the CDR3 is TGCGCCATCCCTGAGGACTGCCACCCCAAGGTCTACGAGCAGTACGTC. This codes for CAIPEDCHPKVYEQYV.

This chain uses TRBV14 with TRBJ2-3, with D perhaps TRBD1 or TRBD2 (6 bases each). The V gene lost 2 bases and the J gene lost 6 bases, with 12 bases spanning the gap. There are 14 residues in the CDR3. Germline CDR1 reads SGHDN; CDR2 reads FVKESK. CDR3 sequence: CASSQWGAGDTQYF. In DNA, the CDR3 is TGTGCCAGCAGCCAATGGGGGGCCGGCGATACGCAGTATTTT.

This clone was observed a few times. This sequence joins TRBV25-1 and TRBJ2-7; tentative D call: TRBD2 (6 bases). This CDR3 has 16 amino acids. Between the trimmed V and J ends, which lost 5 bases and 3 bases, there was a span of 20 bases. Germline assignment: CDR1 MGHDK and CDR2 SYGVNS. The CDR3 here is CASSPVGLRLDYEQYF. CDR3 DNA: TGTGCCAGCAGTCCTGTGGGGCTCAGACTAGACTACGAGCAGTACTTC.

The J gene is TRBJ2-1, the V gene TRBV7-9; 11 bases fit TRBD2. The CDR3 length is 13 residues. V gave up 10 bases and J gave up 7 bases; unmatched junction bases: 6. Germline CDR1 is SEHNR and CDR2 is FQNEAQ (reference sequence). Here the CDR3 DNA reads TGTGCCACGACTAGCGGGGCGAGGAATGAGCAGTTCTTC. Its protein product is CATTSGARNEQFF.

The chain joins TRBV6-6 to TRBJ2-4; D uncertain. This CDR3 comprises 12 residues. V was trimmed by 5 bases and J by 7 bases, leaving 9 bases between them. Germline V CDR1 and CDR2: MNHNY, SVGAGI (reference sequence). DNA for the CDR3: TGTGCCAGCAGTCCCCGGGTGAACATTCAGTACTTC. Its translation is CASSPRVNIQYF.

The rearrangement joins TRBV7-2 to TRBJ2-5; 11 positions agree with TRBD2. Germline V gene data show CDR1 as SGHTA and CDR2 as FQGNSA. The CDR3 runs to 16 residues. The ends lost 5 bases at V and 4 bases at J; junction bases unmatched: 9. The CDR3 reads CASSPRLAGIGETQYF. The DNA of the CDR3 is TGTGCCAGCAGCCCCAGACTAGCGGGGATAGGAGAGACCCAGTACTTC.

The chain's CDR3 is CASSFRPQGDTEAFF. CDR3 nucleotide sequence: TGTGCCAGTAGTTTTCGCCCACAGGGGGACACTGAAGCTTTCTTT. The V and J genes are TRBV19 and TRBJ1-1, with 8 bases identical to TRBD1. CDR3 length: 15 residues. Looked up from germline, CDR1 is LNHDA and CDR2 is SQIVND (reference sequence). V dropped 5 bases and J dropped 3; count of bases not matched to a gene: 8. Full variable domain (rest looked up from reference TRBV19 and TRBJ1-1): DGGITQSPKYLFRKEGQNVTLSCEQNLNHDAMYWYRQDPGQGLRLIYYSQIVNDFQKGDIAEGYSVSREKKESFPLTVTSAQKNPTAFYLCASSFRPQGDTEAFFGQGTRLTVV.

This chain connects TRBV9 to TRBJ2-1; no definite D call. V lost 0 bases to trimming and J lost 0 bases, with 13 bases between them. Per the germline V gene, CDR1 is SGDLS and CDR2 is YYNGEE. This CDR3 is built from 17 residues. In DNA, the CDR3 is TGTGCCAGCAGCGTAGACCCCAGGTCTTTCTCCTACAATGAGCAGTTCTTC. Translating gives CASSVDPRSFSYNEQFF. The full variable domain, its missing parts supplied by reference TRBV9 and TRBJ2-1, is DSGVTQTPKHLITATGQRVTLRCSPRSGDLSVYWYQQSLDQGLQFLIQYYNGEERAKGNILERFSAQQFPDLHSELNLSSLELGDSALYFCASSVDPRSFSYNEQFFGPGTRLTVL.

This clone occurred a few times. The V call is TRBV14, the J call TRBJ2-5; D remains unclear. CDR1 is SGHDN and CDR2 is FVKESK in the germline V gene. This CDR3 region has 13 residues. The V end lost 0 bases, the J end lost 7 bases, and 9 bases lay between the germline ends. In DNA, the CDR3 is TGTGCCAGCAGCCAAGAACGCACCGGGACCCAGTACTTC. As protein: CASSQERTGTQYF.

This clone was detected a few times. This chain connects TRBV5-1 to TRBJ2-1; perhaps TRBD1 as D (6 bases). This CDR3 is 15 amino acids long. Germline CDR1 SGHRS, CDR2 YFSETQ. Deletions cut 4 bases from V and 2 bases from J, with 13 bases between. The CDR3 DNA is TGCGCCAGCAGCGCGTACAGGGCTCCCTACAATGAGCAGTTCTTC. It encodes CASSAYRAPYNEQFF.